Following are 7 T cell receptor beta chains from one sample sequenced in a study of shared clonotypes between healthy human individuals. CD45RO-negative, CCR7-positively selected cells formed the naive CD8 fraction, excluding terminally differentiated effector memory CD45RA+ cells. Clones were sequenced by immunoSEQ multiplex PCR, and TCRdb holds only the in-frame ones, with some missing. The table has millions of clones, about 94% seen once. Sequencing input: naive CD8+ T cells sorted from blood. These receptor sequences come from a man between 18 and 29 years old in good health.

The chain has TRBV2 and TRBJ2-3, with a possible D match to TRBD2 (6 bases). This CDR3 spans 18 amino acids. Per the germline V gene, CDR1 is SNHLY and CDR2 is FYNNEI. The ends were cut back, 2 bases at V and 3 bases at J, with 21 bases in the middle. CDR3 coding DNA: TGTGCCAGCAGTGAATGGAACACCCGCGGGGCAGGAACAGATACGCAGTATTTT. This codes for CASSEWNTRGAGTDTQYF.

The rearrangement uses TRBV27 and TRBJ2-1; 10 nucleotides align to TRBD2. Germline CDR1 MNHEY, CDR2 SMNVEV (reference sequence). The V and J ends lost 7 bases and 6 bases, in that order; junction bases with no gene match: 6. The CDR3 consists of 14 residues. The CDR3 reads CASMDIAGGNEQFF. The DNA of the CDR3 is TGTGCCAGCATGGATATAGCGGGGGGCAATGAGCAGTTCTTC.

To note about this clone: Germline is not matched at one junction end, which may reflect a read error. The chain joins TRBV5-6 to TRBJ1-2, with TRBD1 as a possible D gene (5 bases). CDR1 is SGHDT and CDR2 is YYEEEE in the germline V gene. CDR3 size: 13 residues. CDR3 in amino acids: CASSHQGEDGHTF. CDR3 DNA sequence: TGTGCCAGCAGCCACCAGGGCGAGGATGGCCACACCTTC.

The rearrangement links TRBV9 to TRBJ1-3, with D tentatively TRBD1 (6 bases). The CDR3 length is 16 residues. In germline, CDR1 is SGDLS, CDR2 YYNGEE. The V and J ends lost 7 bases and 1 base respectively, with 18 bases between them. CDR3 nucleotide sequence: TGTGCCAGCGGGACACCCAGGGGAAATTCTGGAAACACCATATATTTT. This sequence encodes CASGTPRGNSGNTIYF.

Concerning this clone: The sample has other DNA sequences that encode this CDR3 too. This chain uses TRBV19 with TRBJ2-7; D possibly corresponds to TRBD1 (5 bases). Germline V lookup: CDR1 LNHDA, CDR2 SQIVND (reference sequence). The CDR3 sequence is 13 residues long. V shed 4 bases and J shed 0 bases, with 7 bases lying between them. CDR3 in DNA: TGTGCCAGTAGTAACAGGTACTCCTACGAGCAGTACTTC. This encodes CASSNRYSYEQYF.

Worth noting for this clone: Other DNA sequences in the sample encode the same CDR3. The genes are TRBV5-6 and TRBJ2-2; 11 bases are shared with TRBD1. This CDR3 is 15 amino acids long. V lost 2 bases to trimming and J lost 7 bases; unmatched junction nucleotides: 4. Germline V gene data show CDR1 as SGHDT and CDR2 as YYEEEE. CDR3 amino acids: CASSFGTGGSGELFF. The CDR3 DNA is TGTGCCAGCAGCTTTGGGACAGGGGGTAGCGGGGAGCTGTTTTTT.

This clone was detected a few times. The chain uses TRBV28 and TRBJ2-2, with 11 bases identical to TRBD1. Trimming took 8 bases from V and 5 from J; bases not matched to a gene: 4. The CDR3 extends over 14 amino acids. From germline, CDR1 is MDHEN and CDR2 SYDVKM. CDR3 region: CASGGTGGTGELFF. Here the CDR3 DNA reads TGTGCCAGCGGTGGGACAGGGGGGACCGGGGAGCTGTTTTTT.